The 21 T cell receptor beta chains in this list originate from one sample, sequenced in a study of T cells in Graves' hyperthyroidism and ophthalmopathy. Using RNA transcripts as the source, TCR beta CDR3 regions were amplified. First-round RT-PCR with HTBI primers amplified the TCR CDR3 region. TCRdb reanalysed the multiplex PCR reads using MiXCR and keeps one entry per CDR3 protein. The profile shows roughly 600,000 distinct CDR3 sequences, about 14% of them singletons. Input material: blood. These receptors were collected from a woman between 50 and 59 years old with Graves' ophthalmopathy.

This clonotype was counted once. The V gene is TRBV5-1, the J gene TRBJ2-7; D is unclear. With 2 bases removed from V and 4 bases from J, the gap between germline ends came to 10 bases. Germline V lookup: CDR1 SGHRS, CDR2 YFSETQ. The CDR3 length is 13 residues. CDR3 sequence: CASSFGNQYEQYF. The CDR3 DNA reads as TGCGCCAGCAGCTTTGGGAACCAATACGAGCAGTACTTC.

Only a few counts were recorded for this clonotype. The chain joins TRBV27 to TRBJ2-5; 14 nucleotides line up with TRBD2. This CDR3 spans 17 amino acids. Trimming cost V 5 bases and J 4 bases; bases outside gene matches: 9. The germline gives CDR1 MNHEY, CDR2 SMNVEV (reference sequence). The CDR3 region is CASSARLAGGLAETQYF. The CDR3 DNA is TGTGCCAGCAGTGCCAGACTAGCGGGAGGGCTGGCAGAGACCCAGTACTTC.

This chain connects TRBV6-6 to TRBJ2-1, with D tentatively TRBD1 (6 bases). CDR1 and CDR2 from the germline V gene are MNHNY and SVGAGI (reference sequence). The length of the CDR3 is 15 residues. With 2 bases removed from V and 8 bases from J, the gap between germline ends came to 16 bases. This CDR3 reads CASSYVPGAIHEQFF. DNA for the CDR3: TGTGCCAGCAGTTACGTTCCAGGGGCGATCCATGAGCAGTTCTTC.

CDR3 bases: TGCACCGGTGCCAGGGGCGGGAGTGTTCTAGGTGAGCAGTTCTTC. Amino acid sequence: CTGARGGSVLGEQFF. This chain connects TRBV29-1 to TRBJ2-1; D is perhaps TRBD2 (7 bases). The CDR3 totals 15 residues. Germline values: CDR1 SQVTM, CDR2 ANQGSEA.

This clonotype was picked up many times. The rearrangement links TRBV7-3 to TRBJ2-1; 8 nucleotides line up with TRBD2. V shed 4 bases and J 12 bases; nucleotides not matched to a gene: 5. The CDR3 spans 12 residues. Germline V CDR1 and CDR2: SGHTA, FQGTGA. The CDR3 nucleotides read TGTGCCAGCAGCTACCCCGGGACTAGGCAGTTCTTC. As protein: CASSYPGTRQFF.

The chain combines TRBV7-3 with TRBJ1-2, with D possibly TRBD1 on 5 matching bases. V was cut by 3 bases and J by 8 bases, with 13 bases left in between. Per germline, CDR1 SGHTA and CDR2 FQGTGA. This CDR3 has 13 residues. The CDR3 nucleotides read TGTGCCAGCAGCTTTCCAGGGACTAGGGGCTACACCTTC. It is translated as CASSFPGTRGYTF.

This clonotype was seen at least ten times. This chain links TRBV7-2 with TRBJ2-1, with 13 bases identical to TRBD2. Germline V gives CDR1 SGHTA, CDR2 FQGNSA. The V and J ends lost 4 bases and 7 bases, in that order; junction bases with no gene match: 4. The length of the CDR3 is 15 residues. DNA for the CDR3: TGTGCCAGCAGCTCGGGACTAGCGGGATGGAATGAGCAGTTCTTC. Translating gives CASSSGLAGWNEQFF.

The chain uses TRBV9 and TRBJ2-1; 10 bases are shared with TRBD2. The V gene end was trimmed by 1 base and the J gene end by 4 bases; junction bases not matched to a gene: 11. The CDR3 runs to 18 residues. Germline V CDR1 and CDR2: SGDLS, YYNGEE. The CDR3 spells CASSVLASGSGLYNEQFF. The DNA of the CDR3 is TGTGCCAGCAGCGTATTGGCTAGCGGGAGTGGCCTTTACAATGAGCAGTTCTTC.

This clonotype was counted ten times or more. The chain has TRBV28 and TRBJ2-7, with TRBD2 matching over 11 bases. V trimming: 5 bases; J trimming: 3 bases; junction bases outside the gene matches: 3. The CDR3 loop spans 14 amino acids. Germline-derived CDR1 and CDR2 are MDHEN and SYDVKM. CDR3 nucleotides: TGTGCCAGCAGTCAGGGACTAGCGGTCTACGAGCAGTACTTC. It specifies CASSQGLAVYEQYF.

In this sample, this clonotype turned up a few times. V gene TRBV24-1 combines with J gene TRBJ2-1; possible D gene TRBD1, 5 bases. Germline values: CDR1 KGHDR, CDR2 SFDVKD. Trimming pared 1 base from V and 8 bases from J, leaving 5 bases between. CDR3 length equals 12 residues. CDR3 DNA: TGTGCCACCAGTGATTTCAGGGATGAGCAGTTCTTC. This sequence encodes CATSDFRDEQFF.

Ten or more counts support this clonotype. J is TRBJ1-1 and V is TRBV13; D gene unclear. The CDR3 runs 14 residues. V gave up 5 bases and J gave up 2 bases, with 12 bases separating them. The germline CDR1 and CDR2 sequences are PRHDT and FYEKMQ (reference sequence). This CDR3 is CASSPGLGNTEAFF. In DNA form, the CDR3 reads TGTGCCAGCAGCCCAGGTCTAGGCAACACTGAAGCTTTCTTT.

This clonotype was observed many times. The gene calls are TRBV12-3 or TRBV12-4 and TRBJ2-1; no reliable D call. This CDR3 region has 15 residues. V lost 3 bases to trimming and J lost 3 bases, with 12 bases between them. Here the CDR3 DNA reads TGTGCCAGCAGTTTCACTCGACAAGTCTACAATGAGCAGTTCTTC. Amino acid sequence: CASSFTRQVYNEQFF.

The rearrangement links TRBV6-1 to TRBJ2-3, with TRBD2 matching 10 bases. In germline, CDR1 is MNHNS, CDR2 SASEGT. V trimming: 6 bases; J trimming: 2 bases; junction bases outside the gene matches: 5. The CDR3 consists of 15 residues. CDR3 in amino acids: CASSYTSGNTDTQYF. CDR3 bases: TGTGCCAGCAGCTACACTAGCGGGAACACAGATACGCAGTATTTT.

This clonotype has ten or more counts. The chain couples TRBV20-1 to TRBJ1-5; D is possibly TRBD1 (5 bases). V lost 1 base to trimming and J lost 11 bases, with 9 bases between them. Germline V CDR1 and CDR2: DFQATT, SNEGSKA (reference sequence). The CDR3 is 11 amino acids. The CDR3 region has the DNA TGCAGTGCTAGAGGGGGGTCGGCCCAGCATTTT. Translation: CSARGGSAQHF.

This clonotype was seen at least ten times. The chain links TRBV28 to TRBJ1-1; 8 bases match TRBD1. The trim removed 8 bases at V and 5 bases at J, leaving 16 bases unmatched. Germline CDR1 MDHEN, CDR2 SYDVKM. CDR3 length equals 16 residues. CDR3 in DNA: TGTGCCAGCCCCCCCCGGCAGGGGGCGAGGAATACTGAAGCTTTCTTT. Translating it yields CASPPRQGARNTEAFF.

This clonotype has a count of ten or more. The V gene is TRBV12-3 or TRBV12-4, the J gene TRBJ2-1; D is possibly TRBD1 (6 bases). V was trimmed by 6 bases and J by 6 bases, leaving 15 bases between them. The CDR3 has 14 amino acids. CDR3 sequence reads: CASRPGTNGNEQFF. For the CDR3, the DNA is TGTGCCAGCAGGCCCGGGACAAACGGCAATGAGCAGTTCTTC.

This clonotype was observed at least ten times. The V gene is TRBV20-1, the J gene TRBJ1-2, with 7 bases identical to TRBD1. Trimming removed 6 bases from V and 2 bases from J; junction bases left unmatched: 6. Germline-derived CDR1 and CDR2 are DFQATT and SNEGSKA (reference sequence). The CDR3 has 13 residues. This CDR3 is CSAPGTVNYGYTF. CDR3 bases: TGCAGTGCCCCCGGGACAGTAAACTATGGCTACACCTTC.

At least ten counts were recorded for this clonotype. The chain has TRBV7-2 and TRBJ2-1, with D possibly TRBD2 on 6 matching bases. Germline V lookup: CDR1 SGHTA, CDR2 FQGNSA. Deletions cut 5 bases from V and 9 bases from J, with 17 bases between. The CDR3 sequence is 14 residues long. The CDR3 DNA follows: TGTGCCAGCAGCCTTCGACTAGGCGCGAGTGAGCAGTTCTTC. This gives the protein CASSLRLGASEQFF.

Of note for this clonotype: Given a much more abundant clone one base away, this may be a read error. The chain carries TRBV27 and TRBJ2-6, with 10 bases lining up with TRBD1. J was trimmed by 3 bases and V by 6 bases; bases with no gene match: 14. Per germline, CDR1 MNHEY and CDR2 SMNVEV (reference sequence). The CDR3 sequence is 19 residues long. CDR3 protein: CASRPTGGISGYGANVLTF. In DNA form, the CDR3 reads TGTGCCAGCAGACCGACAGGGGGCATAAGTGGCTATGGGGCCAACGTCCTGACTTTC. The variable domain in full, completed from reference TRBV27 and TRBJ2-6, reads EAQVTQNPRYLITVTGKKLTVTCSQNMNHEYMSWYRQDPGLGLRQIYYSMNVEVTDKGDVPEGYKVSRKEKRNFPLILESPSPNQTSLYFCASRPTGGISGYGANVLTFGAGSRLTVL.

This clonotype was observed a few times. A junction boundary mismatches the germline segment, possibly from a read error. The V gene is TRBV7-9, the J gene TRBJ2-3; 11 positions agree with TRBD2. CDR1 is SEHNR and CDR2 is FQNEAQ in the germline V gene (reference sequence). The CDR3 has 15 amino acids. This CDR3 is CASSMGLAVTGTQYF. The CDR3 DNA follows: TGTGCCAGCAGCATGGGACTAGCGGTCACAGGTACGCAGTATTTT.

The CDR3 sequence is CASSPLGGRGREQYF. CDR3 sequence (DNA): TGTGCCAGCAGCCCCCTTGGCGGGAGAGGGCGTGAGCAGTACTTC. This chain connects TRBV7-8 to TRBJ2-7; TRBD2 matches 7 bases. From germline, CDR1 is SGHVS and CDR2 FQNEAQ. The V and J ends lost 5 bases and 7 bases, in that order; junction bases with no gene match: 14. The CDR3 has 15 residues.